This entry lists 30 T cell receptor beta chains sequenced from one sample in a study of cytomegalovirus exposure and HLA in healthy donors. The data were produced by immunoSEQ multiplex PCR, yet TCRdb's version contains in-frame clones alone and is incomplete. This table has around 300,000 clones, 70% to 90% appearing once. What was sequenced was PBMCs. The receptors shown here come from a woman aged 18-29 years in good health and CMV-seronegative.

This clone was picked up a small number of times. The CDR3 bases are TGTGCCAGCAGCTCGGGACAGGGCTACGAGCAGTACTTC. This sequence encodes CASSSGQGYEQYF. The chain joins TRBV5-6 to TRBJ2-7, with 9 nucleotides matching TRBD1. The trim removed 3 bases at V and 3 bases at J, leaving 1 base unmatched. CDR3 length equals 13 residues. Germline CDR1 and CDR2: SGHDT and YYEEEE.

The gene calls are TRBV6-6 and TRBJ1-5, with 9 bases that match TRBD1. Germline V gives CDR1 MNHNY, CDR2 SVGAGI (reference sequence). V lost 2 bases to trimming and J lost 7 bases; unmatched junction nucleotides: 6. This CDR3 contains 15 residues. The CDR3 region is CASSYNTGGRQPQHF. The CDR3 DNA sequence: TGTGCCAGCAGTTACAATACAGGGGGCAGGCAGCCCCAGCATTTT.

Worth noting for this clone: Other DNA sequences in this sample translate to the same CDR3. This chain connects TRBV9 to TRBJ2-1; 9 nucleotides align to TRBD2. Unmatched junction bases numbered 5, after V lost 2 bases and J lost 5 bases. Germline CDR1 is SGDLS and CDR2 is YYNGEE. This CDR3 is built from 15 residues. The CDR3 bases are TGTGCCAGCAGCGTGGGGCTAGCGGGGAACAATGAGCAGTTCTTC. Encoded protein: CASSVGLAGNNEQFF.

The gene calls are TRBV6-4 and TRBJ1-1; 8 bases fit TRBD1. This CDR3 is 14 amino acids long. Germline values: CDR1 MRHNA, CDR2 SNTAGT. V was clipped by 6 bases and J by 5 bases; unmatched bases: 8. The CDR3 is CASSQQGGRTEAFF. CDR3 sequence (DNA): TGTGCCAGCAGCCAACAGGGGGGGAGGACTGAAGCTTTCTTT.

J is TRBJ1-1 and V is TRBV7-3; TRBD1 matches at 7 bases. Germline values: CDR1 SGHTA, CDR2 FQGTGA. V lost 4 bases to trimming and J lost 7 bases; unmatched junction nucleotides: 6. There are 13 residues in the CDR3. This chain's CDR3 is CASSSTRQGEAFF. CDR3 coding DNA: TGTGCCAGCAGCTCCACCCGACAGGGTGAAGCTTTCTTT.

For the CDR3, the DNA is TGTGCCAGCAGTGCTGACCTAGGGGGTTGGGACACTGAAGCTTTCTTT. Protein sequence: CASSADLGGWDTEAFF. The V gene is TRBV28, the J gene TRBJ1-1; a weak D match, TRBD1 (6 bases). The CDR3 contains 16 residues. V shed 5 bases and J shed 3 bases, with 19 bases lying between them. Germline V CDR1 and CDR2: MDHEN, SYDVKM.

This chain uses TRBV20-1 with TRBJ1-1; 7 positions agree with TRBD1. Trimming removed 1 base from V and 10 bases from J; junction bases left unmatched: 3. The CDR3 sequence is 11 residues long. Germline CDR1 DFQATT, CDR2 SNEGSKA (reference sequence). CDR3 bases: TGCAGTGCTAGAGCTCGACAGGGAGCTTTCTTT. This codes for CSARARQGAFF.

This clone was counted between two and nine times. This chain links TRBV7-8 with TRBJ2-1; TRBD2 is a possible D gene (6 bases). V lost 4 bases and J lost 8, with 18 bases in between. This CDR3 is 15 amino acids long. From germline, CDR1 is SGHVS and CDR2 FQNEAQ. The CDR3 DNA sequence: TGTGCCAGCAGCTCAGATACGGGAGAAGGTGATGAGCAGTTCTTC. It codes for CASSSDTGEGDEQFF.

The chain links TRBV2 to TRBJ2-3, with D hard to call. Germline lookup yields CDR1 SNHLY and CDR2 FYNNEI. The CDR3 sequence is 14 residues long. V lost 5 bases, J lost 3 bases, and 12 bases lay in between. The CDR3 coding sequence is TGTGCCAGCAGTCGCCTCCAGCGTACAGATACGCAGTATTTT. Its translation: CASSRLQRTDTQYF.

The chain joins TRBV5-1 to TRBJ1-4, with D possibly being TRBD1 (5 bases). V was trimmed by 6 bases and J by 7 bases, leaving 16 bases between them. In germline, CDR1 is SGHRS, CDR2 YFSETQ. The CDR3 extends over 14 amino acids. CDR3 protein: CASTAGPRAEKLFF. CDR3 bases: TGCGCCAGCACCGCCGGGCCCAGGGCTGAAAAACTGTTTTTT.

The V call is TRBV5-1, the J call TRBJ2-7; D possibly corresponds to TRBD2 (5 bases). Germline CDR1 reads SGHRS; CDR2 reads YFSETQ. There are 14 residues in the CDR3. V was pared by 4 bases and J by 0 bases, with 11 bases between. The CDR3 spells CASSRLEASYEQYF. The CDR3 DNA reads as TGCGCCAGCAGCCGCCTGGAGGCCTCCTACGAGCAGTACTTC.

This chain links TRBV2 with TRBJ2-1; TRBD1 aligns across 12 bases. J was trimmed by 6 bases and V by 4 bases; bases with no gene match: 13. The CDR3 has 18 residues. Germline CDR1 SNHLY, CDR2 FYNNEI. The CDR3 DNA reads TGTGCCAGCAGTGCCGGGACAGGGGGCGAGTGGGGGACCAATGAGCAGTTCTTC. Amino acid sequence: CASSAGTGGEWGTNEQFF. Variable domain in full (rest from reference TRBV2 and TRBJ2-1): EPEVTQTPSHQVTQMGQEVILRCVPISNHLYFYWYRQILGQKVEFLVSFYNNEISEKSEIFDDQFSVERPDGSNFTLKIRSTKLEDSAMYFCASSAGTGGEWGTNEQFFGPGTRLTVL.

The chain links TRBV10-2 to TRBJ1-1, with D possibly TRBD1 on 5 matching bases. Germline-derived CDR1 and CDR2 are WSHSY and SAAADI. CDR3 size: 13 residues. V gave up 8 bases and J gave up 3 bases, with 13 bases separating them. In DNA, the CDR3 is TGCGCCAGCCACGCCAGGGCCGACACTGAAGCTTTCTTT. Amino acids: CASHARADTEAFF.

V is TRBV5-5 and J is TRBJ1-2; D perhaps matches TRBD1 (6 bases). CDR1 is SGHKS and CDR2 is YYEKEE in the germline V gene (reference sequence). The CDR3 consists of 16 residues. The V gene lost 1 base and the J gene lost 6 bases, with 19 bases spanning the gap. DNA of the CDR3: TGTGCCAGCAGCTTGAGGGGTGGGGGGGCCTCTCATGGCTACACCTTC. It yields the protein CASSLRGGGASHGYTF.

The CDR3 loop is CASKPVDGAVYEQYF. The CDR3 DNA sequence: TGTGCCAGCAAACCCGTCGACGGAGCTGTTTACGAGCAGTACTTC. V gene TRBV28 combines with J gene TRBJ2-7; unclear D gene. Germline values: CDR1 MDHEN, CDR2 SYDVKM. This CDR3 region has 15 residues. Trimming pared 7 bases from V and 4 bases from J, leaving 20 bases between.

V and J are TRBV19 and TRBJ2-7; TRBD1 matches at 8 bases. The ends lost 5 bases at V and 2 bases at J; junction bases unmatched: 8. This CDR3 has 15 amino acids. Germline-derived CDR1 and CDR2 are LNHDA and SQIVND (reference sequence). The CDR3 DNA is TGTGCCAGTAGTTCTATCTCAGGGGGCGCCTACGAGCAGTACTTC. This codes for CASSSISGGAYEQYF.

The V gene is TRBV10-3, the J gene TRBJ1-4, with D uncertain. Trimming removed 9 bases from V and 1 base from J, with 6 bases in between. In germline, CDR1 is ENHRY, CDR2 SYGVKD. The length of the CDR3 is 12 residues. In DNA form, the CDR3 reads TGTGCCATGAGAGGAACTAATGAAAAACTGTTTTTT. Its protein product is CAMRGTNEKLFF.

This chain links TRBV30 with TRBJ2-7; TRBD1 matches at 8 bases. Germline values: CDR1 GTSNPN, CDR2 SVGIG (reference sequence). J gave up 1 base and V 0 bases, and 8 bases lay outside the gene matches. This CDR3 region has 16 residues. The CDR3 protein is CAWSVRGRGLSYEQYF. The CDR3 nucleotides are TGTGCCTGGAGTGTACGAGGCAGGGGGCTATCCTACGAGCAGTACTTC.

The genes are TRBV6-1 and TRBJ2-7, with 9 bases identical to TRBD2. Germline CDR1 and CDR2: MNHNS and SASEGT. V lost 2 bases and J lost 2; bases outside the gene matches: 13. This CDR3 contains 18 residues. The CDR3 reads CASSERRVGSGSTYEQYF. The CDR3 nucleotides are TGTGCCAGCAGTGAACGGCGGGTCGGTAGCGGGAGCACCTACGAGCAGTACTTC.

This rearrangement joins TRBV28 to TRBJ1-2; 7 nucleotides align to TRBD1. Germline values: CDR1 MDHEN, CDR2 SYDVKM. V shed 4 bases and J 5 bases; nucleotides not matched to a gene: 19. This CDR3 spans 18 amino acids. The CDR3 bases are TGTGCCAGCAGTTCCTCCGGACAGGACCTAGTAATTAGGTATGGCTACACCTTC. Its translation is CASSSSGQDLVIRYGYTF.

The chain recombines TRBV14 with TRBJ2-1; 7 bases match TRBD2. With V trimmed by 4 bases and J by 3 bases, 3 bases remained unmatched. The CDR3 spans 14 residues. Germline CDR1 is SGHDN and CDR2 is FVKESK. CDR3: CASSPAGIYNEQFF. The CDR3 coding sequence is TGTGCCAGCAGCCCAGCGGGAATCTACAATGAGCAGTTCTTC.

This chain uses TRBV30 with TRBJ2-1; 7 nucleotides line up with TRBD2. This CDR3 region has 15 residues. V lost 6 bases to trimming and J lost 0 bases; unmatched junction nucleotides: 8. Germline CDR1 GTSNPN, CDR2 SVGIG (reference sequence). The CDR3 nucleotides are TGTGCCTGCGCCGGACTAGTCAACTCCTACAATGAGCAGTTCTTC. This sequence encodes CACAGLVNSYNEQFF.

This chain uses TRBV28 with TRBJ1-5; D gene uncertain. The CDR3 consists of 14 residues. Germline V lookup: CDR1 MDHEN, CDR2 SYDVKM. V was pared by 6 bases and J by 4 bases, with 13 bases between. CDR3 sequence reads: CASSPTNRNQPQHF. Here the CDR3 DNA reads TGTGCCAGCAGCCCCACCAACAGAAATCAGCCCCAGCATTTT.

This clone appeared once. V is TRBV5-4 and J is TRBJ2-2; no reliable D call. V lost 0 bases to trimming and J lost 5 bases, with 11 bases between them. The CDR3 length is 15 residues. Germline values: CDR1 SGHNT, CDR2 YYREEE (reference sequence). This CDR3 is CASSLGSPETGELFF. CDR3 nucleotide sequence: TGTGCCAGCAGCTTGGGTAGCCCTGAGACCGGGGAGCTGTTTTTT.

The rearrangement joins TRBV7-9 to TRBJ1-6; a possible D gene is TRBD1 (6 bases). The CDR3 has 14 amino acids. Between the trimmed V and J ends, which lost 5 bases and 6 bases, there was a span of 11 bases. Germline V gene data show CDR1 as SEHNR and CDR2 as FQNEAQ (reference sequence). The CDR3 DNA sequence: TGTGCCAGCAGCATACAGGGAAGTAATTCACCCCTCCACTTT. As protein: CASSIQGSNSPLHF.

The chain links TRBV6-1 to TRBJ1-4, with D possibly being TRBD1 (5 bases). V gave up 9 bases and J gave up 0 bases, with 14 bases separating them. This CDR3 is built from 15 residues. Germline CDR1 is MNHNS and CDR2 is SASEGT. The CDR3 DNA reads TGTGCCAGTTCGACCACGGGGGCAACTAATGAAAAACTGTTTTTT. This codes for CASSTTGATNEKLFF.

The CDR3 DNA reads as TGTGCCAGCAGTGGCGAAGCTTTCGTCTCCCTCTACGAGCAGTACTTC. Amino acid sequence: CASSGEAFVSLYEQYF. The chain joins TRBV2 to TRBJ2-7; D is unresolved. V was cut by 4 bases and J by 3 bases, with 19 bases left in between. The CDR3 has 16 amino acids. CDR1 is SNHLY, CDR2 FYNNEI, per germline.

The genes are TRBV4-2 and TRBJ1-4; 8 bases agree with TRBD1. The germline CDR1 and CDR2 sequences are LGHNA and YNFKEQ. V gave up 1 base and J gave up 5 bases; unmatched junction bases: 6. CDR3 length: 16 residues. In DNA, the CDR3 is TGTGCCAGCAGCCAAGTTGTAAGGACAGGGAATGAAAAACTGTTTTTT. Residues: CASSQVVRTGNEKLFF.

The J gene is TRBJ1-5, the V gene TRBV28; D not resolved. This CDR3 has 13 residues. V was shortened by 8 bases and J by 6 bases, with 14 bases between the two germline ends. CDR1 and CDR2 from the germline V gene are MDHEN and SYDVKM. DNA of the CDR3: TGTGCCAGCGAGTCGGGTCTAGGTCAGCCCCAGCATTTT. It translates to CASESGLGQPQHF.

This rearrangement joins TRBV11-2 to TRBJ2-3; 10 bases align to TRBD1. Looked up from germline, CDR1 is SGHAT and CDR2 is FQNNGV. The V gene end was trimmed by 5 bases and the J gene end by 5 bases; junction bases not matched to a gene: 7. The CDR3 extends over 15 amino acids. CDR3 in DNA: TGTGCCAGCAGCGAGACAGGGGGCAAAAGAGATACGCAGTATTTT. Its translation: CASSETGGKRDTQYF.